Sequencing of this T cell receptor (beta chain) was carried out in a study of OX40 agonist ivuxolimab in advanced cancers. Study details: Mean age 60 years, range about 23 to 85; roughly 82% male. Among those treated, three patients had partial responses, one with hepatocellular carcinoma and two with cutaneous melanoma.

V was pared by 11 bases and J by 4 bases, with 2 bases of the junction left unmatched. The length of the CDR3 is 13 residues. Germline V gives CDR1 MNHEY, CDR2 SMNVEV (reference sequence). Blood samples were obtained at baseline, cycle 4 day 1, and cycle 7 day 1. Clones were read by immunoSEQ multiplex PCR, and TCRdb kept only the in-frame ones, dropping some. The data show approximately 100,000 clones, under 85% seen once. The TCR originated in an adult with an advanced solid tumor such as melanoma, head and neck, liver or kidney cancer. Sequenced here: CD4+ or CD8+ T cells sorted from blood, sampled in a trial of the OX40 agonist ivuxolimab. This rearrangement joins TRBV27 to TRBJ2-1; 13 nucleotides align to TRBD2. The CDR3 loop is CAAGLAGYNEQFF. In DNA form, the CDR3 reads TGTGCCGCGGGACTAGCGGGATACAATGAGCAGTTCTTC.